These 30 T cell receptor beta chains originate from one sample sequenced in a study of cytomegalovirus exposure and HLA in healthy donors. PCR was performed using 60 Vbeta and 13 Jbeta primers. Produced via immunoSEQ multiplex PCR; TCRdb's table is partial and in-frame only. The table lists 150,000 to 180,000 clones, over 75% of them singletons. Source material: PBMCs. These receptors all come from a woman aged 40 to 50 in good health and CMV-seropositive.

The V gene is TRBV11-3, the J gene TRBJ2-7; TRBD1 aligns across 7 bases. The germline V gene has CDR1 SGHNT and CDR2 YENEEA. Germline trimming cut 3 bases from V and 5 bases from J; bases unmatched to any gene: 10. This CDR3 has 15 amino acids. The CDR3 here is CASSFPTGLLDEQYF. The CDR3 DNA sequence: TGTGCCAGCAGCTTCCCGACAGGGCTGCTTGACGAGCAGTACTTC.

The rearrangement links TRBV30 to TRBJ2-1, with D possibly being TRBD2 (5 bases). Germline V gives CDR1 GTSNPN, CDR2 SVGIG (reference sequence). CDR3 size: 11 residues. The V and J ends lost 2 bases and 7 bases respectively, with 6 bases between them. CDR3 in amino acids: CAWSTGNEQFF. Here the CDR3 DNA reads TGTGCCTGGAGTACGGGAAATGAGCAGTTCTTC.

The chain joins TRBV30 to TRBJ1-3; D call uncertain. V dropped 2 bases and J dropped 7 bases, with 18 bases sitting between them. Per germline, CDR1 GTSNPN and CDR2 SVGIG (reference sequence). The CDR3 sequence is 15 residues long. CDR3 sequence: CAWSLTGGYMNTIYF. DNA of the CDR3: TGTGCCTGGAGTCTCACGGGAGGCTACATGAACACCATATATTTT.

The rearrangement joins TRBV19 to TRBJ2-3; TRBD1 agrees at 11 bases. The CDR3 extends over 15 amino acids. Per germline, CDR1 LNHDA and CDR2 SQIVND (reference sequence). The V gene end was trimmed by 8 bases and the J gene end by 3 bases; junction bases not matched to a gene: 7. The CDR3 DNA follows: TGTGCCAGTGCACAGGACAGGGGGCTAACAGATACGCAGTATTTT. Translated, it gives CASAQDRGLTDTQYF.

The rearrangement uses TRBV2 and TRBJ2-3; TRBD2 agrees at 10 bases. The ends lost 3 bases at V and 3 bases at J; junction bases unmatched: 0. The CDR3 contains 14 residues. The V gene's germline CDR1 is SNHLY and CDR2 FYNNEI. The CDR3 nucleotides read TGTGCCAGCAGTGATAGCGGGAGGACAGATACGCAGTATTTT. It encodes CASSDSGRTDTQYF.

The chain combines TRBV5-1 with TRBJ2-1, with TRBD1 matching over 9 bases. Germline V lookup: CDR1 SGHRS, CDR2 YFSETQ. With 0 bases clipped from V and 8 bases from J, the junction kept 9 bases outside the gene matches. CDR3 length: 16 residues. The CDR3 region is CASSLAPAGQGDEQFF. The CDR3 bases are TGCGCCAGCAGCTTGGCCCCAGCGGGACAGGGTGATGAGCAGTTCTTC.

The chain recombines TRBV18 with TRBJ2-5; TRBD1 might be the D (5 bases). Trimming cost V 1 base and J 4 bases, with 7 bases left between them. The CDR3 extends over 13 amino acids. Germline lookup yields CDR1 KGHSH and CDR2 LQKENI. The chain's CDR3 is CASSPRRGETQYF. DNA for the CDR3: TGTGCCAGCTCACCACGTAGGGGAGAGACCCAGTACTTC.

The gene calls are TRBV30 and TRBJ2-1; the D gene is possibly TRBD2 (6 bases). V lost 1 base to trimming and J lost 4 bases, with 8 bases between them. This CDR3 comprises 13 residues. Germline CDR1 reads GTSNPN; CDR2 reads SVGIG (reference sequence). The CDR3 DNA reads TGTGCCTGGAGTGGGGGACTTTACAATGAGCAGTTCTTC. It specifies CAWSGGLYNEQFF.

The V and J genes are TRBV19 and TRBJ1-5; 8 bases line up with TRBD1. The CDR3 contains 17 residues. V gave up 6 bases and J gave up 6 bases; unmatched junction bases: 16. In germline, CDR1 is LNHDA, CDR2 SQIVND (reference sequence). CDR3 in amino acids: CASRDRGQKAVRQPQHF. CDR3 nucleotide sequence: TGTGCCAGTAGAGACAGGGGACAGAAAGCGGTACGTCAGCCCCAGCATTTT.

This clone occurred a few times. Distinct nucleotide sequences in the sample also encode this CDR3. Written as DNA, the CDR3 is TGTGCCAGCTCACCAGAGAGAGAGACCCAGTACTTC. Translation gives CASSPERETQYF. V and J are TRBV18 and TRBJ2-5; D remains ambiguous. The CDR3 runs 12 residues. Germline V gene sequence: CDR1 KGHSH, CDR2 LQKENI. Deletions cut 2 bases from V and 4 bases from J, with 5 bases between.

The chain carries TRBV28 and TRBJ2-1, with a weak D call TRBD1 (5 bases). The germline V gene encodes CDR1 MDHEN and CDR2 SYDVKM. This CDR3 is built from 14 residues. Trimming stripped 6 bases from V and 8 bases from J, with 17 bases between. This chain's CDR3 is CASRSGPLRDEQFF. For the CDR3, the DNA is TGTGCCAGCAGATCAGGGCCCCTACGGGATGAGCAGTTCTTC.

The chain carries TRBV11-3 and TRBJ2-2; 12 bases line up with TRBD2. The V and J ends lost 5 bases and 3 bases, in that order; junction bases with no gene match: 4. The CDR3 has 16 residues. From germline, CDR1 is SGHNT and CDR2 YENEEA. This chain's CDR3 is CASSLRLAGDTGELFF. As DNA, the CDR3 is TGTGCCAGCAGCCTCCGACTAGCGGGAGACACCGGGGAGCTGTTTTTT.

The gene calls are TRBV27 and TRBJ2-7; D is ambiguous. Trimming removed 6 bases at V and 0 bases at J, with 15 bases between. The germline V gene encodes CDR1 MNHEY and CDR2 SMNVEV (reference sequence). This CDR3 is 15 amino acids long. CDR3 DNA sequence: TGTGCCAGCAGGGCCAACAGTTTCGCCTCCTACGAGCAGTACTTC. It yields the protein CASRANSFASYEQYF.

This clone was counted a few times. The CDR3 reads CASSPHGLAGVSPYEQYF. CDR3 in DNA: TGTGCCAGCTCACCACACGGACTAGCGGGAGTAAGCCCCTACGAGCAGTACTTC. The genes are TRBV18 and TRBJ2-7; 13 bases match TRBD2. Trimming at V came to 1 base and at J to 2 bases, leaving 8 bases not matched to a gene. This CDR3 spans 18 amino acids. Germline CDR1 KGHSH, CDR2 LQKENI.

The chain has TRBV7-9 and TRBJ2-5, with D perhaps TRBD1 (6 bases). Germline CDR1 SEHNR, CDR2 FQNEAQ (reference sequence). The CDR3 sequence is 13 residues long. V was clipped by 5 bases and J by 2 bases, with 9 bases between them. The CDR3 spells CASSPRGQETQYF. As DNA, the CDR3 is TGTGCCAGCAGCCCTAGGGGGCAAGAGACCCAGTACTTC.

This chain joins TRBV30 and TRBJ2-7; 10 bases line up with TRBD1. Germline assignment: CDR1 GTSNPN and CDR2 SVGIG (reference sequence). The ends lost 3 bases at V and 6 bases at J; junction bases unmatched: 8. The CDR3 totals 14 residues. CDR3 nucleotides: TGTGCCTGGAGGGCGTGGGACAGGGGTTCCGAGCAGTACTTC. Amino acids: CAWRAWDRGSEQYF.

The chain is built from TRBV5-1 and TRBJ2-1; perhaps TRBD1 as D (6 bases). Trimming removed 2 bases at V and 3 bases at J, with 12 bases between. CDR3 length: 15 residues. Germline values: CDR1 SGHRS, CDR2 YFSETQ. The CDR3 loop is CASSFQGQGYNEQFF. CDR3 coding DNA: TGCGCCAGCAGCTTCCAGGGGCAGGGCTACAATGAGCAGTTCTTC.

This clone was recorded a few times. The CDR3 reads CASSLWGGGANVLTF. For the CDR3, the DNA is TGTGCCAGCAGCTTATGGGGAGGTGGGGCCAACGTCCTGACTTTC. This chain connects TRBV7-6 to TRBJ2-6; D perhaps matches TRBD2 (6 bases). There are 15 residues in the CDR3. Deletions cut 2 bases from V and 3 bases from J, with 8 bases between. Per the germline V gene, CDR1 is SGHVS and CDR2 is FNYEAQ.

The rearrangement joins TRBV6-1 to TRBJ2-5, with D possibly matching TRBD2 (5 bases). This CDR3 region has 12 residues. CDR1 is MNHNS, CDR2 SASEGT, per germline. V lost 2 bases and J 5 bases, leaving 6 bases between the germline ends. CDR3 sequence reads: CASSERRETQYF. The CDR3 nucleotides read TGTGCCAGCAGTGAACGGAGGGAGACCCAGTACTTC.

The chain carries TRBV10-1 and TRBJ1-1; D may be TRBD1 (5 bases). Trimming shortened V by 2 bases and J by 6 bases, and 10 bases separated the two germline ends. CDR1 and CDR2 (germline): WNHNN, SYGVQD (reference sequence). This CDR3 has 13 residues. Written as DNA, the CDR3 is TGCGCCAGCAGTGAGCCGGGACTTCCTGAAGCTTTCTTT. Its translation: CASSEPGLPEAFF.

The chain couples TRBV21-1 to TRBJ2-3; TRBD2 is taken as the D call from the table, unchecked against the DNA. TRBV21-1 is described as a pseudogene. This CDR3 has 17 amino acids. For the CDR3, the DNA is TGTGCCAGCAGCATCAAAGGGAGGGGGTGCCGCACAGATACGCAGTATTTT. This codes for CASSIKGRGCRTDTQYF.

The chain carries TRBV28 and TRBJ2-1, with 13 bases lining up with TRBD2. Germline V lookup: CDR1 MDHEN, CDR2 SYDVKM. The CDR3 runs to 13 residues. The V and J ends lost 8 bases and 7 bases, in that order; junction bases with no gene match: 2. The CDR3 reads CASWTSGRNEQFF. The CDR3 DNA sequence: TGTGCCAGCTGGACTAGCGGGAGAAATGAGCAGTTCTTC.

V usage is TRBV5-1 and J usage is TRBJ2-1; weak D call: TRBD1 (5 bases). The CDR3 runs to 15 residues. The germline V gene has CDR1 SGHRS and CDR2 YFSETQ. V lost 2 bases, J lost 2 bases, and 11 bases lay in between. The CDR3 loop reads CASSLEIGAYNEQFF. CDR3 bases: TGCGCCAGCAGCTTAGAAATAGGGGCCTACAATGAGCAGTTCTTC.

V is TRBV13 and J is TRBJ2-5, with D hard to call. Germline V gene data show CDR1 as PRHDT and CDR2 as FYEKMQ (reference sequence). Trimming removed 7 bases from V and 5 bases from J, with 20 bases in between. The CDR3 sequence is 15 residues long. The CDR3 loop reads CASTPNIRSLETQYF. In DNA, the CDR3 is TGTGCCAGCACCCCAAATATAAGGAGTCTGGAGACCCAGTACTTC. The full variable domain, rest sourced from reference TRBV13 and TRBJ2-5, is AAGVIQSPRHLIKEKRETATLKCYPIPRHDTVYWYQQGPGQDPQFLISFYEKMQSDKGSIPDRFSAQQFSDYHSELNMSSLELGDSALYFCASTPNIRSLETQYFGPGTRLLVL.

V gene TRBV10-3 combines with J gene TRBJ2-5, with 10 bases that match TRBD1. Per the germline V gene, CDR1 is ENHRY and CDR2 is SYGVKD. J lost 4 bases, V lost 5 bases, and 7 bases had no gene match. There are 15 residues in the CDR3. The CDR3 sequence is CAISRTGGITETQYF. The CDR3, as DNA: TGTGCCATCAGTCGGACAGGGGGGATTACAGAGACCCAGTACTTC.

This clone was observed a single time. The V and J genes are TRBV5-5 and TRBJ2-5, with 11 bases fitting TRBD2. CDR1 and CDR2 (germline): SGHKS, YYEKEE (reference sequence). The CDR3 runs 15 residues. V was clipped by 0 bases and J by 4 bases; unmatched bases: 2. CDR3 sequence (DNA): TGTGCCAGCAGCTTGGTACTAGCGGGAGCAGAGACCCAGTACTTC. Amino acids: CASSLVLAGAETQYF.

A few counts support this clone. This chain links TRBV2 with TRBJ2-5; D unclear. Germline V CDR1 and CDR2: SNHLY, FYNNEI. With 1 base removed from V and 5 bases from J, the gap between germline ends came to 11 bases. The CDR3 contains 14 residues. CDR3 loop: CASSEDRRSETQYF. CDR3 DNA sequence: TGTGCCAGCAGTGAAGACAGACGGTCTGAGACCCAGTACTTC.

The chain has TRBV30 and TRBJ1-5, with D maybe TRBD1 (5 bases). The germline V gene encodes CDR1 GTSNPN and CDR2 SVGIG (reference sequence). V lost 3 bases and J lost 2, with 14 bases in between. The CDR3 loop spans 15 amino acids. CDR3 sequence reads: CAWRQGGLGNQPQHF. The CDR3 DNA follows: TGTGCCTGGAGGCAGGGAGGGTTGGGCAATCAGCCCCAGCATTTT.

The V call is TRBV6-5, the J call TRBJ1-1; TRBD1 matches at 7 bases. The CDR3 covers 14 residues. The V and J ends lost 5 bases and 1 base, in that order; junction bases with no gene match: 4. The germline V gene encodes CDR1 MNHEY and CDR2 SVGAGI. CDR3 region: CASSQNRGNTEAFF. The CDR3 coding sequence is TGTGCCAGCAGTCAAAACAGGGGGAACACTGAAGCTTTCTTT.

The J gene is TRBJ1-3, the V gene TRBV1. TRBV1 is a pseudogene locus. CDR3 size: 15 residues. CDR3 coding DNA: TGCACCAGCAGCCGCCGCGGGGGGTCTGGAAACACCATATATTTT. As protein: CTSSRRGGSGNTIYF.